The sequence of this T cell receptor beta chain was determined in a study of blood T cell repertoires in COVID-19. This clone was picked up one time. Sequenced by immunoSEQ multiplex PCR; TCRdb stores in-frame clones only, minus some. The table shows roughly 180,000 clones, with roughly 84% occurring only once. This CDR3 spans 13 amino acids. Unmatched junction bases numbered 0, after V lost 1 base and J lost 6 bases. Per the germline V gene, CDR1 is MNHNS and CDR2 is SASEGT. The receptor's source is a man in his sixties who had recovered from COVID-19. Specimen: peripheral blood. This chain joins TRBV6-1 and TRBJ2-7, with TRBD1 identical over 10 bases. The chain's CDR3 is CASSEGDRGEQYF. The CDR3 DNA sequence: TGTGCCAGCAGTGAAGGGGACAGGGGCGAGCAGTACTTC.